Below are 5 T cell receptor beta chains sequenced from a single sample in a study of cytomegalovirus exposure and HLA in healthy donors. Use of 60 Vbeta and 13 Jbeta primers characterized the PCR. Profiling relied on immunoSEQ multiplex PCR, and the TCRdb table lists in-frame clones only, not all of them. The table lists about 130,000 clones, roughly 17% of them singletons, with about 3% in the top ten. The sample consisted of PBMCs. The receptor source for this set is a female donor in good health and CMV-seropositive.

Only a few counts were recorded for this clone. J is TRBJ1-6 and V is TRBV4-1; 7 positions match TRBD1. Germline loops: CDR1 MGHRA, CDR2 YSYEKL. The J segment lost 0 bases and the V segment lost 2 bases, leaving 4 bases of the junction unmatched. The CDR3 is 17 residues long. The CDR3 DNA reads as TGCGCCAGCAGCCAAAATCCAGGGGGCTCCTATAATTCACCCCTCCACTTT. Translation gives CASSQNPGGSYNSPLHF.

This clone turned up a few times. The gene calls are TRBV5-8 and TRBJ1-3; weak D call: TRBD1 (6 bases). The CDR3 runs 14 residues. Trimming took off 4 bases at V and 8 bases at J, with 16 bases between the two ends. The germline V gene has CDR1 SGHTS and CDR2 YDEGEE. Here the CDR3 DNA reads TGTGCCAGCAGCCCCGGGACAAGGTCGGACACCATATATTTT. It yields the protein CASSPGTRSDTIYF.

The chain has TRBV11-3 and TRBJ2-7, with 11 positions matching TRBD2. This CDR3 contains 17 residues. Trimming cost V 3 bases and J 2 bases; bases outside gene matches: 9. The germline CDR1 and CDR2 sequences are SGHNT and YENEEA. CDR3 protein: CASSFRFSGRVPYEQYF. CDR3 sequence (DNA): TGTGCCAGCAGCTTTAGGTTTAGCGGGAGGGTTCCCTACGAGCAGTACTTC.

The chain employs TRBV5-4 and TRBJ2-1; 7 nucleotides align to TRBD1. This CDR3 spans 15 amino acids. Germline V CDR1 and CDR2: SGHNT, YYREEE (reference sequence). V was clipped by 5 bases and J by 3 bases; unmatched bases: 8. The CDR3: CASRPTGDLYNEQFF. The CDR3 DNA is TGTGCCAGCAGGCCCACAGGGGACCTCTACAATGAGCAGTTCTTC.

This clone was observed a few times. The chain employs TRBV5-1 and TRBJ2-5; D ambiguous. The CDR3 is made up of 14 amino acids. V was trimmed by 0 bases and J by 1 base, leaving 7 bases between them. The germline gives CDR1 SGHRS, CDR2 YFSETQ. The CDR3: CASSLVNSQETQYF. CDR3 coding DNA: TGCGCCAGCAGCTTGGTCAACTCCCAAGAGACCCAGTACTTC.